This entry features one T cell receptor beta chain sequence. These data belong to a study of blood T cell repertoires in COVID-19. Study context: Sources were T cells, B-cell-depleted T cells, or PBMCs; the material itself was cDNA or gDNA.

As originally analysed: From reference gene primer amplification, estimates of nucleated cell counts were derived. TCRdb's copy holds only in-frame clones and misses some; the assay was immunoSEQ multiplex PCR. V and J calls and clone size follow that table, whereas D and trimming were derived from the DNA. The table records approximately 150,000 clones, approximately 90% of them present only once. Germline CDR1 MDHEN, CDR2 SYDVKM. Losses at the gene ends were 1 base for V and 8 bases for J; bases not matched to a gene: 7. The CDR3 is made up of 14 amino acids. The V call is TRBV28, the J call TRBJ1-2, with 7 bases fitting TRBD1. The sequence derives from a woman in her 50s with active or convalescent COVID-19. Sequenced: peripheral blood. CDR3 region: CASSLFQGGWGYTF. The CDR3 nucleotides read TGTGCCAGCAGTTTATTCCAGGGGGGATGGGGCTACACCTTC.